This T cell receptor (beta chain) appears in the sequencing data of a study of post-analysis software for immune sequencing data. Looking at the study overall: Relapsing-remitting, secondary progressive and progressive-relapsing multiple sclerosis were all included among the disease courses.

Built from TCR beta cDNA, the libraries had unique molecular identifiers in them. TCRdb used MiXCR to reprocess the PCR reads, holding one entry per CDR3 protein. This sample has 450,000 or so distinct CDR3 sequences, with roughly 46% found just once. A word on this clonotype: Its antigen is not known.

General study findings and limits: In multiple sclerosis, normalized Chao1 diversity was significantly below that of controls. When the samples were clustered directly with F measure, those that had been prepared in the same batch showed strong co-clustering.

The receptor was isolated from a girl aged 5-17 years with multiple sclerosis. Specimen: blood.

CDR3 sequence reads: CASRDRVDNEQFF. As DNA, the CDR3 is TGTGCCAGCCGGGACAGGGTTGACAATGAGCAGTTCTTC. The rearrangement links TRBV12-3 or TRBV12-4 to TRBJ2-1, with 9 bases matching TRBD1. The CDR3 runs to 13 residues. V lost 8 bases, J lost 5 bases, and 4 bases stayed unmatched.